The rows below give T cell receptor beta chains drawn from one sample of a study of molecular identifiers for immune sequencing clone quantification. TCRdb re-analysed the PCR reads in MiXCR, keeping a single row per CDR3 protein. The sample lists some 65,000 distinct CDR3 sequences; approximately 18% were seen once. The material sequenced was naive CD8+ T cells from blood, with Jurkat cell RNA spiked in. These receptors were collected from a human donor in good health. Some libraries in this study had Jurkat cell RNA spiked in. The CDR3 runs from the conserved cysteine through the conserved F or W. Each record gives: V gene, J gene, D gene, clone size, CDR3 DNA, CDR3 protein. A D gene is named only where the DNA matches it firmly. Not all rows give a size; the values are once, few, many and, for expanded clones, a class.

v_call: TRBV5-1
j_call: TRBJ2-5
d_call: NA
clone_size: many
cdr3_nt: TGCGCCAGCAGTAAGCGGTTGGACCAAGAGACCCAGTACTTC
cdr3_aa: CASSKRLDQETQYF

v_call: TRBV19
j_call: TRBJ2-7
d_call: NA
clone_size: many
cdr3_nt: TGTGCCAGTAGTATAGATCTAGTCACTCTCTACGAGCAGTACTTC
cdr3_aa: CASSIDLVTLYEQYF

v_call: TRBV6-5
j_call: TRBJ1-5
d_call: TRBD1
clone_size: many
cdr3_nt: TGTGCCAGCAGAGCAGGGGGATTTAGCAATCAGCCCCAGCATTTT
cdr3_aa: CASRAGGFSNQPQHF

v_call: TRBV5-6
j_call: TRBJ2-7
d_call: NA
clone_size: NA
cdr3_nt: TGTGCCAGCAGCGGGGACCCCTACGAGCAGTACTTC
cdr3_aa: CASSGDPYEQYF

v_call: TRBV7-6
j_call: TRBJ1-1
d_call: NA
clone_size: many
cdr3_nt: TGTGCCAGCAGCTTATTGGGAGGAGGCGTGAACACTGAAGCTTTCTTT
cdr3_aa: CASSLLGGGVNTEAFF

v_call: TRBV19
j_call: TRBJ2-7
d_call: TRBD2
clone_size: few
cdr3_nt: TGTGCCAGTAGTATTATGGGCGGGAGTGCGGGTGAGCAGTACTTC
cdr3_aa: CASSIMGGSAGEQYF

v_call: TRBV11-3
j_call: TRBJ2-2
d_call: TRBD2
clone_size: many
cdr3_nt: TGTGCCAGCAGCTCGTCACGACTAGCGGGCTTCACCGGGGAGCTGTTTTTT
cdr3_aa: CASSSSRLAGFTGELFF

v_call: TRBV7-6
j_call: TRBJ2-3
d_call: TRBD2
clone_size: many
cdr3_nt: TGTGCCAGCAGCCCATCGGGAGGGGCGGATACGCAGTATTTT
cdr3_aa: CASSPSGGADTQYF

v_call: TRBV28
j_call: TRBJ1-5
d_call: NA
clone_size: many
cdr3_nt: TGTGCCAGCAGTGGACACAGGGTTGCTCAGCCCCAGCATTTT
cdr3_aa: CASSGHRVAQPQHF

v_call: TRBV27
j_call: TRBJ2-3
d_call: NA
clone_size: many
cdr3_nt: TGTGCCAGCAGTTTAGGCAGTCTTTACACGCAGTATTTT
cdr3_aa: CASSLGSLYTQYF

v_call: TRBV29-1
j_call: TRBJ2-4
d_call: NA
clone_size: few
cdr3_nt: TGCAGCGGTGTGGGGTGCGAGGCCAAAAACATTCAGTACTTC
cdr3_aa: CSGVGCEAKNIQYF

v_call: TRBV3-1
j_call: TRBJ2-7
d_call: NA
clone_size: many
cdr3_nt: TGTGCCAGCAGCCAAGGCGAAAGCGGGTCCAAGCAGTACTTC
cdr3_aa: CASSQGESGSKQYF

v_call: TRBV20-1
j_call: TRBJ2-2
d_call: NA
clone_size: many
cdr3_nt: TGCAGTGCTAGAGCCGGGCCAAGAAGGTGGACCGGGGAGCTGTTTTTT
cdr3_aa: CSARAGPRRWTGELFF

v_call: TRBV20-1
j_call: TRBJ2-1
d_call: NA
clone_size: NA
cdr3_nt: TGCAGCGGCGACACCGGGGACTTAAACAATGAGCAGTTCTTC
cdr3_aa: CSGDTGDLNNEQFF

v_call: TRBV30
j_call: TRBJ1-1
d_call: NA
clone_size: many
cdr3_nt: TGTGCCTGGAGTGCAACCTGGAACACTGAAGCTTTCTTT
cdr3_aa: CAWSATWNTEAFF

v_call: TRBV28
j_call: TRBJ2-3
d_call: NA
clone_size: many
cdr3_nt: TGTGCCAGCAGCCTTCACATCGAGGGAAGCACAGATACGCAGTATTTT
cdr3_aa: CASSLHIEGSTDTQYF

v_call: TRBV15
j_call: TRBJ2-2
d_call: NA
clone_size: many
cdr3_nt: TGTGCCACCAGCAGAGGGGCAGGGAAGACCGGGGAGCTGTTTTTT
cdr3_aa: CATSRGAGKTGELFF

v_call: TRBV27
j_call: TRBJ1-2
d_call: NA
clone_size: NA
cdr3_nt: TGCGCCACTGGTATTTCGCATGGCTACACCTTC
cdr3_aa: CATGISHGYTF

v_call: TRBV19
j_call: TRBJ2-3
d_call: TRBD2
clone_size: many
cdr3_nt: TGTGCCACCCCGGGACTAGCTCACCAGACGGGGTATTTT
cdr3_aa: CATPGLAHQTGYF

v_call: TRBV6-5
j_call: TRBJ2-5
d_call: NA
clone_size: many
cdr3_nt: TGTGCCAGCAGTTTACTCGGAGGATGGGAGGAGACCCAGTACTTC
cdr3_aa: CASSLLGGWEETQYF

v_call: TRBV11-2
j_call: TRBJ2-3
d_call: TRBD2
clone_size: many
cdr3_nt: TGTGCCAGCAGCTACCTAGTGTCAGCGGGGGTAGCAGATACGCAGTATTTT
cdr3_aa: CASSYLVSAGVADTQYF

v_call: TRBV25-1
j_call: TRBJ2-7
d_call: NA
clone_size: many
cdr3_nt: TGTGCCAGCGGCCGGCTAAATGAGCAGTACTTC
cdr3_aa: CASGRLNEQYF

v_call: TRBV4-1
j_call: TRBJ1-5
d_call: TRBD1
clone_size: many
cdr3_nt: TGCGCCAGCAGCCACATAACGCAGGGGGCTTATCAGCCCCAGCATTTT
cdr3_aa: CASSHITQGAYQPQHF

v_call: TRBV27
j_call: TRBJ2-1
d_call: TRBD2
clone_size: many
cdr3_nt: TGTGCCAGCAGTACAATTCTAGCGGGAGGGCCAGGAAGCGATGAGCAGTTCTTC
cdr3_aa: CASSTILAGGPGSDEQFF

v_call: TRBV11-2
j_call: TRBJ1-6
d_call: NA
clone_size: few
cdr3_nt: TGTGCCAGCAGCTTAGTTTCGTGGGGGAACTCCTATAATTCACCCCTCCACTTT
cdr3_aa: CASSLVSWGNSYNSPLHF

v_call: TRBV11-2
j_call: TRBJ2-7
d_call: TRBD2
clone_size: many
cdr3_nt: TGTGCCAGCAGCTCCGGGACTAGCGGGAGTGAGCAGTACTTC
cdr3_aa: CASSSGTSGSEQYF

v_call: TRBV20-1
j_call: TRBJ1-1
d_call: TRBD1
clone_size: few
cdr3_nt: TGCAGTGCTAGGGGCCCGGGACAGGCGGGCATGAACACTGAAGCTTTCTTT
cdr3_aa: CSARGPGQAGMNTEAFF

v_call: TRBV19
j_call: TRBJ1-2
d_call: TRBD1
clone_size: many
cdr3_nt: TGTGCCAGTACCGACAGGGCATTTCTCTATGGCTACACCTTC
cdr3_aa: CASTDRAFLYGYTF

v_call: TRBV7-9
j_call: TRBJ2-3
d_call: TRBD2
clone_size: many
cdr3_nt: TGTGCCAGCAGCCGCCGGACTAGCGGGCCCACAGATACGCAGTATTTT
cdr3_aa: CASSRRTSGPTDTQYF

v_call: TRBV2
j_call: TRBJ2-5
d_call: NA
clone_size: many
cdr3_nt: TGTGCCAGCAGTGAAGGACATCCGTTTGGGACGGCGGGCCCCAGGGGTACCCAGTACTTC
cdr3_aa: CASSEGHPFGTAGPRGTQYF

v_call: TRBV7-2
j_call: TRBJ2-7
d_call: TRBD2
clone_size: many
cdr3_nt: TGTGCCAGCAGCTTCTCTAGCGGGAGCTACGAGCAGTACTTC
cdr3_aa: CASSFSSGSYEQYF

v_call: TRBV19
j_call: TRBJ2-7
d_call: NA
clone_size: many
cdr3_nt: TGTGCCAGTAGTATAGACGGCAGCTCCTCCTACGAGCAGTACTTC
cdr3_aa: CASSIDGSSSYEQYF

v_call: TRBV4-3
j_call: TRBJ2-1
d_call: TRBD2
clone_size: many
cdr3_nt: TGCGCCAGCAGCCAAGATATTGCTAGCGGGAGGCCCTACAATGAGCAGTTCTTC
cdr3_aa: CASSQDIASGRPYNEQFF

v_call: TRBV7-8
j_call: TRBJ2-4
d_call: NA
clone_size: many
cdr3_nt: TGTGCCAGCAGCGGATTAGCCAAAAACATTCAGTACTTC
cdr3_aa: CASSGLAKNIQYF

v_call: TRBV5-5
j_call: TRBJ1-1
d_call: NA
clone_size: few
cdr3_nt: TGTGCCAGCAGCTTGTCGACGGATTTAGCTGAAGCTTTCTTT
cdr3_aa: CASSLSTDLAEAFF

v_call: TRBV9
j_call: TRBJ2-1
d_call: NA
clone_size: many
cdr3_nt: TGTGCCAGCAGCCCTACGGACTACGGCAATGAGCAGTTCTTC
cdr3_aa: CASSPTDYGNEQFF

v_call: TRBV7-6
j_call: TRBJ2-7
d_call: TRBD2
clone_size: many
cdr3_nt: TGTGCCAGCAGCCCGGCTAGCGGGGTCACCTACGAGCAGTACTTC
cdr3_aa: CASSPASGVTYEQYF

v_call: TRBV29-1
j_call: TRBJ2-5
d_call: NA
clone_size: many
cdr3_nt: TGCAGCGTTGCTGGCCAAGGGGCCCAGTACTTC
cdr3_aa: CSVAGQGAQYF

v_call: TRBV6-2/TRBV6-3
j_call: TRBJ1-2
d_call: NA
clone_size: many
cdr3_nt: TGTGCCAGCAGTTACGTTAGGGCAGGCGGCACCTATGGCTACACCTTC
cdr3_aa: CASSYVRAGGTYGYTF

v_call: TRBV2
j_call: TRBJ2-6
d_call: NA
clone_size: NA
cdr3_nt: TGTGCCAGCACGCCCTCTGGGGCCAACGTCCTGACTTTC
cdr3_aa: CASTPSGANVLTF

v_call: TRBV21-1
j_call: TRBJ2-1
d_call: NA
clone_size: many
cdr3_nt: TGTGCCAGCAGAGCGGAACCTAAGACTAGCGGGAGGCCATACAATGAGCAGTTCTTC
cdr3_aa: CASRAEPKTSGRPYNEQFF

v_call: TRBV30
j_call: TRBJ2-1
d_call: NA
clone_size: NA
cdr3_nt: TGTGCCTACCAGCTAGTCGGCCGCAATGAGCAGTTCTTC
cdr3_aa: CAYQLVGRNEQFF

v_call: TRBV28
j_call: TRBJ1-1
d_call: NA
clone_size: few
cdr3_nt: TGTGCCAGCAGCGATACTAACACTGAAGCTTTCTTT
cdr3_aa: CASSDTNTEAFF

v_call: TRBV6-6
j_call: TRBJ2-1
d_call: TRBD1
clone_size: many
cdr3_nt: TGTGCCAGCAGTTACGACAGGGGGACTTACAATGAGCAGTTCTTC
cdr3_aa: CASSYDRGTYNEQFF

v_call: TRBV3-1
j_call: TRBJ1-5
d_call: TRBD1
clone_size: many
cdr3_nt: TGTGCCAGCAGCCAGCGAGGGACAGGGGGGAATCAGCCCCAGCATTTT
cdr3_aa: CASSQRGTGGNQPQHF

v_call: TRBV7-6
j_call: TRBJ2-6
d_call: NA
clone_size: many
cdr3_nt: TGTGCCAGCAGCGCAGTGGCCGGGAGACGATATTTGGCCAACGTCCTGACTTTC
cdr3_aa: CASSAVAGRRYLANVLTF

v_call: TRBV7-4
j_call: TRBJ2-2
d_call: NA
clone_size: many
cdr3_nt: TGTGCCTCCCCCCCCCACACCGGGGAGCTGTTTTTT
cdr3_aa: CASPPHTGELFF

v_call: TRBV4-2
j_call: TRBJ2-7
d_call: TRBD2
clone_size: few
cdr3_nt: TGTGCCAGCAGCCAAGTCCTGACCTCAACTAGCGGGAGCGTCTACGAGCAGTACTTC
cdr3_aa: CASSQVLTSTSGSVYEQYF

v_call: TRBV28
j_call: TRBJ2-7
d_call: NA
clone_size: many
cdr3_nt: TGTGCCAGCAGTTTACAAGCGAGCGAGTACGAGCAGTACTTC
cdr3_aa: CASSLQASEYEQYF

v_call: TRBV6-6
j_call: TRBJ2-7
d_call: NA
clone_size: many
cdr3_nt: TGTGCCAGCAGTTACTGGGCCGAGGATGTGCACATCTACGAGCAGTACTTC
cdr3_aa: CASSYWAEDVHIYEQYF

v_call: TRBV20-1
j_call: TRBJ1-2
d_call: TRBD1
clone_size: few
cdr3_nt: TGCAGTGCTAGAGAGACAGGGGCGGACTATGGCTACACCTTC
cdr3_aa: CSARETGADYGYTF

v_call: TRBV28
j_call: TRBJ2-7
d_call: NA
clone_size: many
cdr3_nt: TGTGCCAGCATCCCTTTGCTTGCAGGGCACGAGCAGTACTTC
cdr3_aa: CASIPLLAGHEQYF

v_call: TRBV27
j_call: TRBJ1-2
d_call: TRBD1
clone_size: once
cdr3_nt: TGTGCCAGCGGTCCGGGACAGTTCTATGGCTACACCTTC
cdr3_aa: CASGPGQFYGYTF